This T cell receptor (beta chain) was observed in a study of T cells in Graves' hyperthyroidism and ophthalmopathy. CDR1 and CDR2 from the germline V gene are SGHTA and FQGNSA. The ends lost 3 bases at V and 2 bases at J; junction bases unmatched: 9. The CDR3 runs to 18 residues. This clonotype was seen only once. TCR beta CDR3 regions were amplified from RNA. The HTBI primer set served for first-round RT-PCR of the TCR CDR3. Via MiXCR, TCRdb re-called the multiplex PCR reads, giving one row per CDR3 protein. The table includes approximately 720,000 distinct CDR3 sequences, approximately 18% detected once. Hyperthyroidism in the patients, aged 18 to 65, was newly diagnosed and under 2 months in duration.

This receptor was taken from a woman between 45 and 60 years old with Graves' hyperthyroidism that later progressed to Graves' ophthalmopathy. The specimen sequenced was blood. The rearrangement links TRBV7-2 to TRBJ2-5, with 13 bases aligning to TRBD2. CDR3 amino acids: CASSFTPGLAGPQETQYF. In DNA, the CDR3 is TGTGCCAGCAGCTTCACTCCGGGACTAGCGGGACCTCAAGAGACCCAGTACTTC.